Each of the 19 T cell receptor beta chains below was sequenced from the same sample in a study of early T cells in non-severe SARS-CoV-2 infection. TCRdb independently ran MiXCR on the 5' RACE reads; one entry per CDR3 protein. The sample lists fewer than 40,000 distinct CDR3 sequences; around 5.7% were seen once. The source material was whole blood. These receptors all stem from an adult who was a healthcare worker with PCR-confirmed SARS-CoV-2 infection or an uninfected control (not recorded which).

This clonotype was seen ten or more times. This chain connects TRBV4-1 to TRBJ2-5; 11 bases align to TRBD1. J gave up 5 bases and V 6 bases, and 8 bases lay outside the gene matches. Per the germline V gene, CDR1 is MGHRA and CDR2 is YSYEKL. The CDR3 consists of 15 residues. This CDR3 is CASRGTGQGVETQYF. DNA of the CDR3: TGCGCCAGCAGGGGTACGGGACAGGGGGTGGAGACCCAGTACTTC.

This clonotype was seen repeatedly, ten times or more. V usage is TRBV18 and J usage is TRBJ2-1; 10 nucleotides align to TRBD2. The length of the CDR3 is 14 residues. The J segment lost 8 bases and the V segment lost 2 bases, leaving 3 bases of the junction unmatched. Germline V gene lookup returns CDR1 KGHSH and CDR2 LQKENI. The DNA of the CDR3 is TGTGCCAGCTCACCAGCTAGCGGGAGAGATGAGCAGTTCTTC. This encodes CASSPASGRDEQFF. The full variable domain, in which reference TRBV18 and TRBJ2-1 provide the parts outside the CDR3, is NAGVMQNPRHLVRRRGQEARLRCSPMKGHSHVYWYRQLPEEGLKFMVYLQKENIIDESGMPKERFSAEFPKEGPSILRIQQVVRGDSAAYFCASSPASGRDEQFFGPGTRLTVL.

This chain joins TRBV19 and TRBJ1-2; no firm D call. The V gene's germline CDR1 is LNHDA and CDR2 SQIVND (reference sequence). The V end was cut by 3 bases, the J end by 8 bases, with 13 bases between. The CDR3 length is 13 residues. The CDR3 reads CASSIEVSRGYTF. CDR3 nucleotides: TGTGCCAGTAGTATCGAGGTTTCAAGGGGCTACACCTTC.

The chain recombines TRBV18 with TRBJ2-1; D may correspond to TRBD1 or TRBD2 (5 bases each). From germline, CDR1 is KGHSH and CDR2 LQKENI. The CDR3 is 17 amino acids. Trimming shortened V by 2 bases and J by 0 bases, and 14 bases separated the two germline ends. The chain's CDR3 is CASSPYGAQSSYNEQFF. CDR3 in DNA: TGTGCCAGCTCACCATACGGGGCCCAGAGCTCCTACAATGAGCAGTTCTTC. The variable domain in full, with the rest retrieved from reference TRBV18 and TRBJ2-1, is NAGVMQNPRHLVRRRGQEARLRCSPMKGHSHVYWYRQLPEEGLKFMVYLQKENIIDESGMPKERFSAEFPKEGPSILRIQQVVRGDSAAYFCASSPYGAQSSYNEQFFGPGTRLTVL.

The table lists this clonotype with many counts. The V and J genes are TRBV2 and TRBJ2-1; 9 nucleotides match TRBD2. The CDR3 spans 14 residues. Per the germline V gene, CDR1 is SNHLY and CDR2 is FYNNEI. With 8 bases clipped from V and 9 bases from J, the junction kept 11 bases outside the gene matches. In DNA, the CDR3 is TGTGCCAGCGGGGGACTTAGCGGGAGCGGTGAGCAGTTCTTC. Amino acid sequence: CASGGLSGSGEQFF.

This clonotype was seen many times. The J gene is TRBJ2-2, the V gene TRBV29-1; D is ambiguous. CDR1 and CDR2 from the germline V gene are SQVTM and ANQGSEA. V dropped 4 bases and J dropped 2 bases, with 8 bases sitting between them. The CDR3 contains 13 residues. The CDR3 loop is CSVALTNTGELFF. CDR3 coding DNA: TGCAGCGTTGCATTGACTAACACCGGGGAGCTGTTTTTT.

This clonotype has ten or more counts. This sequence joins TRBV27 and TRBJ1-6, with 7 bases that match TRBD1. V gave up 5 bases and J gave up 9 bases; unmatched junction bases: 7. The germline V gene encodes CDR1 MNHEY and CDR2 SMNVEV (reference sequence). The CDR3 loop spans 14 amino acids. CDR3 loop: CASSKRGPASPLHF. The DNA for the CDR3 is TGTGCCAGCAGTAAAAGGGGGCCGGCTTCACCCCTCCACTTT.

This clonotype was found many times. The CDR3 reads CASSPGSGGDEQYF. In DNA, the CDR3 is TGCGCCAGCAGCCCCGGGAGCGGAGGGGACGAGCAGTACTTC. This chain joins TRBV5-1 and TRBJ2-7; tentative D call: TRBD2 (6 bases). The CDR3 length is 14 residues. Trimming took off 4 bases at V and 5 bases at J, with 16 bases between the two ends. Germline assignment: CDR1 SGHRS and CDR2 YFSETQ.

This clonotype was counted only a few times. CDR3 in DNA: TGTGCCAGCAGAGGACAGGGGGGCTACACAGATACGCAGTATTTT. Its protein product is CASRGQGGYTDTQYF. This chain links TRBV12-3 or TRBV12-4 with TRBJ2-3; TRBD1 matches 10 bases. Unmatched junction bases numbered 5, after V lost 6 bases and J lost 2 bases. The CDR3 contains 15 residues.

V and J are TRBV7-9 and TRBJ2-7; weak D call: TRBD2 (6 bases). Germline V gene lookup returns CDR1 SEHNR and CDR2 FQNEAQ (reference sequence). Trimming took 4 bases from V and 3 from J, leaving 10 bases between them. This CDR3 has 13 amino acids. The CDR3 bases are TGTGCCAGCAGCTCTGGACTATTCTACGAGCAGTACTTC. Its translation: CASSSGLFYEQYF.

At least ten counts were recorded for this clonotype. The chain couples TRBV5-6 to TRBJ2-4; D is possibly TRBD2 (6 bases). With 0 bases removed from V and 0 bases from J, the gap between germline ends came to 10 bases. The germline V gene encodes CDR1 SGHDT and CDR2 YYEEEE. The CDR3 is 16 residues long. CDR3 nucleotides: TGTGCCAGCAGCTTGGGTAGCGGAGTAGCCAAAAACATTCAGTACTTC. The encoded protein is CASSLGSGVAKNIQYF.

This clonotype was observed at least ten times. The CDR3 is CSVLGSTDTQYF. The DNA of the CDR3 is TGCAGTGTTCTAGGGTCCACAGATACGCAGTATTTT. The chain couples TRBV20-1 to TRBJ2-3; D remains unclear. Germline CDR1 and CDR2: DFQATT and SNEGSKA (reference sequence). Trimming took 7 bases from V and 2 from J, leaving 10 bases between them. The CDR3 contains 12 residues.

This clonotype was counted ten times or more. The CDR3 DNA is TGCGCCAGCAGCTTCACTGAAACCGGGGAGCTGTTTTTT. This translates into CASSFTETGELFF. This chain connects TRBV5-1 to TRBJ2-2; no firm D call. Trimming cost V 2 bases and J 5 bases, with 7 bases left between them. Germline-derived CDR1 and CDR2 are SGHRS and YFSETQ. This CDR3 is built from 13 residues. The whole variable domain, remainder taken from reference TRBV5-1 and TRBJ2-2, is KAGVTQTPRYLIKTRGQQVTLSCSPISGHRSVSWYQQTPGQGLQFLFEYFSETQRNKGNFPGRFSGRQFSNSRSEMNVSTLELGDSALYLCASSFTETGELFFGEGSRLTVL.

This clonotype was picked up many times. V gene TRBV20-1 combines with J gene TRBJ2-5; 9 bases are a match to TRBD1. CDR1 DFQATT and CDR2 SNEGSKA come from the germline V gene (reference sequence). V trimming: 5 bases; J trimming: 4 bases; junction bases outside the gene matches: 5. The CDR3 totals 13 residues. CDR3 residues: CSAGDRVRETQYF. CDR3 sequence (DNA): TGCAGTGCTGGGGACAGGGTGCGAGAGACCCAGTACTTC.

This clonotype was counted at least ten times. Its ends do not fully match the called genes, so a read error is possible. V and J are TRBV2 and TRBJ2-1, with D possibly matching TRBD1 (5 bases). Germline V CDR1 and CDR2: SNHLY, FYNNEI. CDR3 length: 13 amino acids. In DNA, the CDR3 is TGTGCCGGCAGGATAAAGGGGTACAATGAGCAGTTCTTC. Protein product: CAGRIKGYNEQFF.

This clonotype showed up many times. This sequence joins TRBV11-2 and TRBJ2-7; TRBD2 matches 8 bases. Trimming removed 5 bases from V and 3 bases from J; junction bases left unmatched: 9. There are 15 residues in the CDR3. CDR1 SGHAT and CDR2 FQNNGV come from the germline V gene. CDR3 region: CASSPGRGVGYEQYF. CDR3 DNA: TGTGCCAGCAGCCCCGGGAGGGGCGTGGGCTACGAGCAGTACTTC.

This rearrangement joins TRBV11-2 to TRBJ1-1; D is possibly TRBD1 (5 bases). V lost 5 bases to trimming and J lost 8 bases, with 21 bases between them. The CDR3 has 15 residues. Germline CDR1 SGHAT, CDR2 FQNNGV. CDR3 residues: CASSPGGGGRMEAFF. As DNA, the CDR3 is TGTGCCAGCAGCCCCGGTGGGGGGGGGAGGATGGAAGCTTTCTTT.

This clonotype was observed a handful of times. This chain joins TRBV11-1 and TRBJ2-3, with 7 positions matching TRBD1. Germline CDR1 SGHAT, CDR2 FQDESV (reference sequence). The CDR3 is 15 amino acids. Trimming removed 1 base from V and 0 bases from J; junction bases left unmatched: 1. DNA of the CDR3: TGTGCCAGCAGCTTAGGACAGGGAAGCACAGATACGCAGTATTTT. It encodes CASSLGQGSTDTQYF.

The gene calls are TRBV4-1 and TRBJ2-7; D unresolved. CDR3 length: 15 amino acids. Trimming took off 1 base at V and 0 bases at J, with 10 bases between the two ends. CDR1 is MGHRA and CDR2 is YSYEKL in the germline V gene. The CDR3 bases are TGCGCCAGCAGCCAAGTAGACCAAAGCTCCTACGAGCAGTACTTC. Amino acids: CASSQVDQSSYEQYF.